Below are 13 T cell receptor beta chains sequenced from a single sample in a study of response to subunit inactivated influenza vaccine. In TCRdb, the RT-PCR reads were re-called with MiXCR into one record per CDR3 protein. The sample includes a few hundred thousand distinct CDR3 sequences, around 15% of them seen just once. This specimen was PBMCs from blood, taken about 11 days after vaccination. These receptors were collected from a middle-aged man who received an inactivated influenza vaccine.

This clonotype was seen only a few times. The V gene is TRBV11-2, the J gene TRBJ1-1; no definite D call. CDR3 length: 13 amino acids. Trimming removed 6 bases at V and 1 base at J, with 9 bases between. CDR1 is SGHAT, CDR2 FQNNGV, per germline. The CDR3 spells CASSTVENTEAFF. The CDR3 DNA is TGTGCCAGCAGTACCGTGGAGAACACTGAAGCTTTCTTT.

This sequence joins TRBV5-4 and TRBJ2-6; 9 positions match TRBD1. Germline trimming cut 3 bases from V and 0 bases from J; bases unmatched to any gene: 10. The CDR3 loop spans 19 amino acids. Germline V gene data show CDR1 as SGHNT and CDR2 as YYREEE (reference sequence). CDR3 protein: CASSSGTGSWFSGANVLTF. The CDR3 DNA follows: TGTGCCAGCAGCTCCGGGACAGGGTCGTGGTTCTCTGGGGCCAACGTCCTGACTTTC.

V usage is TRBV28 and J usage is TRBJ1-5, with a tentative D call TRBD1 (5 bases). The CDR3 loop spans 16 amino acids. With 5 bases removed from V and 6 bases from J, the gap between germline ends came to 20 bases. From germline, CDR1 is MDHEN and CDR2 SYDVKM. DNA for the CDR3: TGTGCCAGCAGTACCGTCCTCGGGGCCCGGCCTCAGCCCCAGCATTTT. Translated: CASSTVLGARPQPQHF.

The gene calls are TRBV20-1 and TRBJ1-1; D is perhaps TRBD1 (5 bases). Germline assignment: CDR1 DFQATT and CDR2 SNEGSKA (reference sequence). V was trimmed by 5 bases and J by 5 bases, leaving 18 bases between them. The CDR3 loop spans 14 amino acids. DNA of the CDR3: TGCAGTGCTCGAAAGCTCAGGGTCCCAACTGAAGCTTTCTTT. It translates to CSARKLRVPTEAFF.

This clonotype was seen ten or more times. V is TRBV30 and J is TRBJ1-5; TRBD1 aligns across 11 bases. V was pared by 3 bases and J by 7 bases, with 8 bases of the junction left unmatched. Germline lookup yields CDR1 GTSNPN and CDR2 SVGIG (reference sequence). The CDR3 spans 15 residues. The CDR3 region is CAWSAGTGGRQPQHF. In nucleotides, the CDR3 is TGTGCCTGGAGCGCCGGGACAGGGGGACGACAGCCCCAGCATTTT.

The genes are TRBV6-5 and TRBJ2-2; 7 bases match TRBD2. This CDR3 has 19 amino acids. Germline trimming cut 1 base from V and 4 bases from J; bases unmatched to any gene: 15. CDR1 MNHEY and CDR2 SVGAGI come from the germline V gene. DNA for the CDR3: TGTGCCAGCAGTTACTTTCCGGGACTACTCAGGGTGACCACCGGGGAGCTGTTTTTT. Translating it yields CASSYFPGLLRVTTGELFF.

CDR3 amino acids: CASSFTRDKWELFF. CDR3 sequence (DNA): TGTGCCAGCAGCTTCACTCGGGACAAATGGGAGCTGTTTTTT. This chain links TRBV7-2 with TRBJ2-2; D may be TRBD1 (6 bases). V lost 3 bases, J lost 9 bases, and 14 bases lay in between. From germline, CDR1 is SGHTA and CDR2 FQGNSA. The CDR3 runs 14 residues.

This chain links TRBV27 with TRBJ2-3; a weak D match, TRBD2 (6 bases). CDR3 length: 17 amino acids. Germline V gene data show CDR1 as MNHEY and CDR2 as SMNVEV (reference sequence). V lost 3 bases, J lost 3 bases, and 19 bases lay in between. CDR3 protein: CASSLSAGPGVTDTQYF. DNA for the CDR3: TGTGCCAGCAGTTTGAGCGCGGGGCCCGGAGTGACAGATACGCAGTATTTT.

The V call is TRBV20-1, the J call TRBJ2-1; 7 bases agree with TRBD2. This CDR3 has 14 residues. J was trimmed by 1 base and V by 3 bases; bases with no gene match: 3. Germline values: CDR1 DFQATT, CDR2 SNEGSKA (reference sequence). CDR3 loop: CSASLSGSYNEQFF. For the CDR3, the DNA is TGCAGTGCTAGTCTTAGCGGGTCCTACAATGAGCAGTTCTTC.

The sample holds a few counts of this clonotype. This chain joins TRBV7-9 and TRBJ2-1, with TRBD1 matching over 8 bases. With V trimmed by 7 bases and J by 9 bases, 14 bases remained unmatched. Per germline, CDR1 SEHNR and CDR2 FQNEAQ (reference sequence). The CDR3 contains 15 residues. In nucleotides, the CDR3 is TGTGCCAGCAACCCCGTGGACAGGGAAACGAGTGAGCAGTTCTTC. This translates into CASNPVDRETSEQFF.

This clonotype showed up just a few times. The chain joins TRBV29-1 to TRBJ2-5; D assignment may be TRBD1 or TRBD2 (5 bases each). V gave up 6 bases and J gave up 4 bases, with 12 bases separating them. CDR1 and CDR2 from the germline V gene are SQVTM and ANQGSEA. The CDR3 is made up of 12 amino acids. CDR3 in DNA: TGCAGCGTCGGGGCTTTGGGAGAGACCCAGTACTTC. It translates to CSVGALGETQYF.

This sequence joins TRBV11-1 and TRBJ2-7; 9 bases are shared with TRBD1. This CDR3 has 14 residues. The germline CDR1 and CDR2 sequences are SGHAT and FQDESV (reference sequence). V lost 5 bases to trimming and J lost 5 bases; unmatched junction nucleotides: 7. CDR3 nucleotides: TGTGCCAGCAGCCCAAGGGACAGGGCCAACGAGCAGTACTTC. Amino acid sequence: CASSPRDRANEQYF.

In this sample, this clonotype turned up a few times. The chain couples TRBV11-3 to TRBJ2-3; TRBD1 or TRBD2 may be the D gene (6 bases each). CDR3 size: 12 residues. V lost 4 bases, J lost 6 bases, and 8 bases lay in between. Germline V gives CDR1 SGHNT, CDR2 YENEEA. The CDR3 sequence is CASSWGADTQYF. For the CDR3, the DNA is TGTGCCAGCAGCTGGGGGGCGGATACGCAGTATTTT.